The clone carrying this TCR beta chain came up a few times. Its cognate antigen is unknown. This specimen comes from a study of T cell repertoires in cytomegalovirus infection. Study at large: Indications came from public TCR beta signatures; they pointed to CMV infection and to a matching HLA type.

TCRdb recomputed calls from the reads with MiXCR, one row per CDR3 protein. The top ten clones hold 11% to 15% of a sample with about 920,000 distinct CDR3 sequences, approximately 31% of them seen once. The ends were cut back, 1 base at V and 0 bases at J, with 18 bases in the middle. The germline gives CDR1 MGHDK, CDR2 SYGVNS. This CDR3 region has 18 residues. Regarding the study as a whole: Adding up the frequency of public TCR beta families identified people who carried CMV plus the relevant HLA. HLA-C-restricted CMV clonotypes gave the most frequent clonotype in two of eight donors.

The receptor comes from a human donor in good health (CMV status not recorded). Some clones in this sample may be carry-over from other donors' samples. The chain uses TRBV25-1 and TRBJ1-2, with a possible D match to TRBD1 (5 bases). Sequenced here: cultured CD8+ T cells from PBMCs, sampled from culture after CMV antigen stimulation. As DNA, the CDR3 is TGTGCCAGCAGTGAATTCGAGAGGGAGAGAGGGGCTAACTATGGCTACACCTTC. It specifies CASSEFERERGANYGYTF.